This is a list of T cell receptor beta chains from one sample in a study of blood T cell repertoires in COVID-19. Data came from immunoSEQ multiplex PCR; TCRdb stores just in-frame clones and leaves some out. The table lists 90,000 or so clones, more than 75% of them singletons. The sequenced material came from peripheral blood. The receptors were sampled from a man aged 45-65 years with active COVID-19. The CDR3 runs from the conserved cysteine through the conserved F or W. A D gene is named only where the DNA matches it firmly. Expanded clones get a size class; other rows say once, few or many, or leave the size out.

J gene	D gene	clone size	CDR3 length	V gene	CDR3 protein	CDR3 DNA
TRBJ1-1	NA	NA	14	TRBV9	CASSTRQSNTEAFF	TGTGCCAGCAGCACCCGACAGTCGAACACTGAAGCTTTCTTT
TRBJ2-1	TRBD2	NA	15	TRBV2	CASSAGTSGVNEQFF	TGTGCCAGCAGTGCCGGAACTAGCGGGGTCAATGAGCAGTTCTTC
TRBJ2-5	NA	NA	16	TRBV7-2	CASSPSKPIATETQYF	TGTGCCAGCAGCCCTTCGAAGCCTATAGCCACAGAGACCCAGTACTTC
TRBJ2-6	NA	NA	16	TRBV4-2	CASSPGHFSGANVLTF	TGTGCCAGCAGCCCTGGACATTTCTCTGGGGCCAACGTCCTGACTTTC
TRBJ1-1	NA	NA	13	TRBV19	CASSLQVSSEAFF	TGTGCCAGTAGTCTCCAGGTATCCTCTGAAGCTTTCTTT
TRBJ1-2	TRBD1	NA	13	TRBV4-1	CASSGTGADGYTF	TGCGCCAGCAGCGGAACAGGGGCGGATGGCTACACCTTC
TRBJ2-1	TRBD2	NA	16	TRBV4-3	CASSQDASGRAREQFF	TGCGCCAGCAGCCAAGACGCTAGCGGGAGGGCCCGTGAGCAGTTCTTC
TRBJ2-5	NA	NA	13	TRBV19	CATRSAGKGTQYF	TGTGCCACTCGTTCTGCGGGGAAGGGGACCCAGTACTTC
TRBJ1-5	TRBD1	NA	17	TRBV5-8	CASSAGTGTHSNQPQHF	TGTGCCAGCAGCGCCGGGACAGGGACTCATAGCAATCAGCCCCAGCATTTT
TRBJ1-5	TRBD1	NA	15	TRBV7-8	CASSLVGQGGQPQHF	TGTGCCAGCAGCCTCGTGGGACAGGGCGGTCAGCCCCAGCATTTT
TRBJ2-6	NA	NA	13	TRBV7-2	CASSFNGANVLTF	TGTGCCAGCAGCTTTAATGGGGCCAACGTCCTGACTTTC
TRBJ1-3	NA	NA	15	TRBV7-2	CASSSDRVSGNTIYF	TGTGCCAGCAGCTCCGACAGAGTCTCTGGAAACACCATATATTTT
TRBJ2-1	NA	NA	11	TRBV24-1	CATRGGDEQFF	TGTGCCACCCGAGGGGGGGATGAGCAGTTCTTC
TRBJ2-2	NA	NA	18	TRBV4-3	CASSQVGRGPANTGELFF	TGCGCCAGCAGCCAAGTCGGCAGGGGACCTGCGAACACCGGGGAGCTGTTTTTT
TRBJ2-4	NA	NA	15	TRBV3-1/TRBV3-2	CASSQVLSGKNIQYF	TGTGCCAGCAGCCAAGTTTTATCGGGTAAAAACATTCAGTACTTC
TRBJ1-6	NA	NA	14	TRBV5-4	CASTPGGGPTPLHF	TGTGCCAGCACCCCCGGGGGTGGGCCTACACCCCTCCACTTT
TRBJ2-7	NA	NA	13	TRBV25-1	CASASTGPYEQYF	TGTGCCAGCGCCTCGACAGGCCCCTACGAGCAGTACTTC
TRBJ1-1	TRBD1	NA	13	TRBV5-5	CASSPPRDSEAFF	TGTGCCAGCAGCCCACCTAGGGACAGCGAAGCTTTCTTT
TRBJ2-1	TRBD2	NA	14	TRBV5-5	CASSLAGGPNEQFF	TGTGCCAGCAGCTTAGCGGGGGGGCCGAATGAGCAGTTCTTC
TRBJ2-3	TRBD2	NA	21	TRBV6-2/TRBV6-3	CASSSGLGRRGLAESTDTQYF	TGTGCCAGCAGTTCGGGCCTTGGACGCAGGGGACTAGCGGAGTCCACAGATACGCAGTATTTT
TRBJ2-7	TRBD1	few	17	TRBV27	CASSGTPGQGSSYEQYF	TGTGCCAGCAGTGGAACGCCAGGACAGGGGTCATCCTACGAGCAGTACTTC
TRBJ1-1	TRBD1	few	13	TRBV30	CAWSEDRVTEAFF	TGTGCCTGGAGTGAAGACAGGGTTACTGAAGCTTTCTTT
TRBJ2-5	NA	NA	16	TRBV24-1	CATSDGGTGEQETQYF	TGTGCCACCAGTGACGGGGGGACAGGAGAACAAGAGACCCAGTACTTC
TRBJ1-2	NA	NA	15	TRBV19	CASSTRMIGNDGYTF	TGTGCCAGTAGTACGAGGATGATCGGAAACGATGGCTACACCTTC
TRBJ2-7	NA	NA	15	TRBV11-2	CASSLGSGTSYEQYF	TGTGCCAGCAGCTTAGGATCAGGAACCTCCTACGAGCAGTACTTC
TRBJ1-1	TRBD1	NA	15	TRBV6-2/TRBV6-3	CASSPGQGAPTEAFF	TGTGCCAGCAGTCCCGGACAGGGGGCCCCCACTGAAGCTTTCTTT
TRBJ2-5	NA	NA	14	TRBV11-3	CASSLERRRETQYF	TGTGCCAGCAGCTTAGAGCGGAGAAGGGAGACCCAGTACTTC
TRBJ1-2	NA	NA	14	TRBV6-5	CASSYGGGSYGYTF	TGTGCCAGCAGTTACGGGGGGGGATCTTATGGCTACACCTTC
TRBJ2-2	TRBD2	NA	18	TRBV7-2	CASSLRGGLASNTGELFF	TGTGCCAGCAGCTTAAGGGGGGGACTAGCGTCGAACACCGGGGAGCTGTTTTTT
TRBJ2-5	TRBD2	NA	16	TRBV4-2	CASSLGTSGFQETQYF	TGTGCCAGCAGCCTCGGGACTAGCGGATTCCAAGAGACCCAGTACTTC
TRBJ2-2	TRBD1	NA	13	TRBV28	CASRATGAGELFF	TGTGCCAGCAGGGCTACAGGGGCCGGGGAGCTGTTTTTT
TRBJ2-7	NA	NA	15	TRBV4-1	CASSRAEGAFHEQYF	TGCGCCAGCAGCCGCGCGGAGGGTGCCTTTCACGAGCAGTACTTC
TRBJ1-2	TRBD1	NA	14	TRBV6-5	CASGYLTGGYGYTF	TGTGCCAGCGGATACCTGACAGGGGGTTATGGCTACACCTTC
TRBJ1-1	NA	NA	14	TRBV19	CASSPADRNTEAFF	TGTGCCAGTAGTCCTGCGGACAGGAACACTGAAGCTTTCTTT
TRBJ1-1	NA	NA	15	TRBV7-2	CASSLVVMAGAEAFF	TGTGCCAGCAGCTTAGTTGTGATGGCGGGGGCTGAAGCTTTCTTT
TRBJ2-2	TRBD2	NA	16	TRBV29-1	CSAGGLAGAGTGELFF	TGCAGCGCCGGAGGACTAGCGGGAGCGGGCACCGGGGAGCTGTTTTTT
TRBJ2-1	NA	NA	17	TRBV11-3	CASSLHGTSFLSNEQFF	TGTGCCAGCAGCTTGCACGGAACTAGTTTCCTTTCCAATGAGCAGTTCTTC
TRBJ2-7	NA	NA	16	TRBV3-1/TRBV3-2	CASSQAALGGGLGQYF	TGTGCCAGCAGCCAAGCCGCGCTCGGCGGCGGCTTAGGGCAGTACTTC
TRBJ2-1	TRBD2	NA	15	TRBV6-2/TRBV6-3	CASSRAGGLYNEQFF	TGTGCCAGCAGTCGAGCGGGAGGGTTGTACAATGAGCAGTTCTTC
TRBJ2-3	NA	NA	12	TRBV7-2	CASSFTEDTQYF	TGTGCCAGCAGCTTCACCGAGGATACGCAGTATTTT
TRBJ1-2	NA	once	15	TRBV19	CASSIASSTGYGYTF	TGTGCCAGTAGTATCGCCTCGTCCACCGGCTATGGCTACACCTTC
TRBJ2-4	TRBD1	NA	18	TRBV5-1	CASSPDRGIGLAKNIQYF	TGCGCCAGCAGCCCTGACAGGGGAATCGGGTTAGCCAAAAACATTCAGTACTTC
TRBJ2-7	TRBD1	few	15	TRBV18	CASSPDRGPSYEQYF	TGTGCCAGCTCACCCGACAGGGGGCCTTCCTACGAGCAGTACTTC
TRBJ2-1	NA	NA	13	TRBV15	CATSSDSVNEQFF	TGTGCCACCAGCAGCGACAGTGTCAATGAGCAGTTCTTC
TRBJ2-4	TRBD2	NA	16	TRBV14	CASSRSGGHAKNIQYF	TGTGCCAGCAGCCGTTCGGGGGGGCACGCCAAAAACATTCAGTACTTC
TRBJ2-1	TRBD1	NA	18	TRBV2	CASSEDPTGGRRGNEQFF	TGTGCCAGCAGTGAAGACCCGACAGGGGGCAGGAGGGGCAATGAGCAGTTCTTC
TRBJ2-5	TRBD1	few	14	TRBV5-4	CASRSQGARETQYF	TGTGCCAGCAGGTCCCAGGGGGCGCGAGAGACCCAGTACTTC
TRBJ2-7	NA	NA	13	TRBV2	CACSVQGTYEQYF	TGTGCCTGCAGCGTCCAGGGTACCTACGAGCAGTACTTC
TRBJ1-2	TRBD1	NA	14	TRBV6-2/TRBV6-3	CASSYRTGFYGYTF	TGTGCCAGCAGTTACCGGACAGGGTTCTATGGCTACACCTTC
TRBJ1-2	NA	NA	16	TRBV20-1	CSASVQMGSTNYGYTF	TGCAGTGCTAGTGTCCAGATGGGCAGTACAAACTATGGCTACACCTTC
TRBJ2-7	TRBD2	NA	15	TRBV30	CAWNPGLASGYEQYF	TGTGCCTGGAACCCGGGACTAGCGTCAGGCTACGAGCAGTACTTC
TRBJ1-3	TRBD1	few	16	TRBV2	CASRRTGFRSGNTIYF	TGTGCCAGCAGGCGGACAGGATTCCGCTCTGGAAACACCATATATTTT
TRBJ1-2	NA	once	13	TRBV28	CASSFSRSYGYTF	TGTGCCAGCAGTTTTTCGCGGTCCTATGGCTACACCTTC
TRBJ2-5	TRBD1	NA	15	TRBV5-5	CASSLSTRGWETQYF	TGTGCCAGCAGCTTGTCAACCAGGGGGTGGGAGACCCAGTACTTC
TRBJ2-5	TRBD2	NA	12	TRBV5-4	CASSGSGETQYF	TGTGCCAGTAGCGGGAGCGGAGAGACCCAGTACTTC